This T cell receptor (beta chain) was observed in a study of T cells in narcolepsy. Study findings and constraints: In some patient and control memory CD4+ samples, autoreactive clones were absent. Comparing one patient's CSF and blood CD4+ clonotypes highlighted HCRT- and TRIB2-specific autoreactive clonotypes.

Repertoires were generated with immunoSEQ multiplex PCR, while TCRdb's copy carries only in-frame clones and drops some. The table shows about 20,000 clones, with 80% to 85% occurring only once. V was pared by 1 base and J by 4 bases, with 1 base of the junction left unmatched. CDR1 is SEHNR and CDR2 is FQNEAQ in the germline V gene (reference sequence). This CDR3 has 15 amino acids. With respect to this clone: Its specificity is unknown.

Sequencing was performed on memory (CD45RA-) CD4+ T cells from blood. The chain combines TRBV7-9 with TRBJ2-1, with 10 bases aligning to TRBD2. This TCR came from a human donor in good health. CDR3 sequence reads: CASSLDSGGYNEQFF. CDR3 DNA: TGTGCCAGCAGCTTAGATAGCGGGGGGTACAATGAGCAGTTCTTC. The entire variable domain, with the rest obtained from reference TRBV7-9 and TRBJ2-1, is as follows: DTGVSQNPRHKITKRGQNVTFRCDPISEHNRLYWYRQTLGQGPEFLTYFQNEAQLEKSRLLSDRFSAERPKGSFSTLEIQRTEQGDSAMYLCASSLDSGGYNEQFFGPGTRLTVL.